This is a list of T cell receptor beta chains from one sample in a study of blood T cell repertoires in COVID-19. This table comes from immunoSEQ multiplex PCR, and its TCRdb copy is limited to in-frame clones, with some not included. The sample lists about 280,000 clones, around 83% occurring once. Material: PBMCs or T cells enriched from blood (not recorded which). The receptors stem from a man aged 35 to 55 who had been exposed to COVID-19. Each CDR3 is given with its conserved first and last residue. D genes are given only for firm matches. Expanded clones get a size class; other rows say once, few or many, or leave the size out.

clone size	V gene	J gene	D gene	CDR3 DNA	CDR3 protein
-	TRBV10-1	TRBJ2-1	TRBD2	TGCGCCAGCAGTGAGGGACTAGCGGTTACCTACAATGAGCAGTTCTTC	CASSEGLAVTYNEQFF
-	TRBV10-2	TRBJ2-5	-	TGCGCCAGCACCTTAACCGGGACATCTCAAGAGACCCAGTACTTC	CASTLTGTSQETQYF
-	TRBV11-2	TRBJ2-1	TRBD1	TGTGCCAGCAGCCTGACCGGGACAGAAAACAATGAGCAGTTCTTC	CASSLTGTENNEQFF
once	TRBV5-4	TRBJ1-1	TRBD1	TGTGCCAGCAGCTTCGACAGGGTAACTGAAGCTTTCTTT	CASSFDRVTEAFF
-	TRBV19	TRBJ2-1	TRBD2	TGTGCCAGTCGCTACCCGGGACTAGCGGGAGAGGATGAGCAGTTCTTC	CASRYPGLAGEDEQFF
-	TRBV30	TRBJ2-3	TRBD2	TGTGCCTGGAGTGGGGGACTAGACGTTCTAGATACGCAGTATTTT	CAWSGGLDVLDTQYF
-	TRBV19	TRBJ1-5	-	TGTGCCAGTAGTATTGGAGATCGGCCCCAGCATTTT	CASSIGDRPQHF
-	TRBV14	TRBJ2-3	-	TGTGCCAGCACCCCGGGACAAGTCACAGATACGCAGTATTTT	CASTPGQVTDTQYF
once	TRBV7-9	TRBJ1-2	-	TGTGCCAGCACCCCTCTACAGGGTCCCTATGGCTACACCTTC	CASTPLQGPYGYTF
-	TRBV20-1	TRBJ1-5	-	TGCAGTGCTAGTGCCCAGCAGGAGGGGTCGGGTCAGCCCCAGCATTTT	CSASAQQEGSGQPQHF
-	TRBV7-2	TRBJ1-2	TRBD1	TGTGCCAGCAGCCCTCGGACAGGAGCCCTCTATGGCTACACCTTC	CASSPRTGALYGYTF
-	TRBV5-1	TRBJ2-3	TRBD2	TGCGCCAGCAGCTTGGTCGGTCGGTCTTTGACTTTGACTAGCGGGAGTACAGATACGCAGTATTTT	CASSLVGRSLTLTSGSTDTQYF
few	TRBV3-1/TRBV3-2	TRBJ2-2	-	TGTGCCAGCGGGAGAGGAGGCACCGGGGAGCTGTTTTTT	CASGRGGTGELFF
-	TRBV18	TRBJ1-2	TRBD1	TGTGCCAGCTCACCCCCAGGACAGGCCGGAGGTAGCTATGGCTACACCTTC	CASSPPGQAGGSYGYTF
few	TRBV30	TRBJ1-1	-	TGTGCCTGGAACAGGGATTTAATGAACACTGAAGCTTTCTTT	CAWNRDLMNTEAFF
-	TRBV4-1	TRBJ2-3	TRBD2	TGCGCCAGCAGGGACCTAGCGGGAGGATCATGGGATACGCAGTATTTT	CASRDLAGGSWDTQYF
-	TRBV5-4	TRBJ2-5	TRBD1	TGTGCCAGCAGCTTTGGACAGGGGGCAGGGGAGACCCAGTACTTC	CASSFGQGAGETQYF
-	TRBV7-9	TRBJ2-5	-	TGTGCCAGCAGCTCTATGGAGACCCAGTACTTC	CASSSMETQYF
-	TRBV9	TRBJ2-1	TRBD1	TGTGCCAGCAGCGACACGGGGGACAGGGTTCTCAATGAGCAGTTCTTC	CASSDTGDRVLNEQFF
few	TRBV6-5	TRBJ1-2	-	TGTGCCAGCAGTTACTCGAGTTACGATCTATTAGATGGCTACACCTTC	CASSYSSYDLLDGYTF
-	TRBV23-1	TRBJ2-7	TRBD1	TGCGCCAGCAGTCATTCCGGGACAGATACCTACGAGCAGTACTTC	CASSHSGTDTYEQYF
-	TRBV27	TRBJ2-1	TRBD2	TGTGCCAGCAGTAAACTAGCGGGAGGAGTGTCCTACAATGAGCAGTTCTTC	CASSKLAGGVSYNEQFF
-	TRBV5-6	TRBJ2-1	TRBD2	TGTGCCAGCAGCTTGGGGCGGGAGCCCAACAATGAGCAGTTCTTC	CASSLGREPNNEQFF